This TCR beta chain derives from a study of T cell responses to AZD1222 COVID-19 vaccine. A word on this clone: The same CDR3 also results from other DNA sequences found in this sample.

Produced via immunoSEQ multiplex PCR; TCRdb's table is partial and in-frame only. The sample carries roughly 140,000 clones, over 75% recorded once. This material consisted of peripheral blood, taken on day 0 of AZD1222 vaccination. This TCR was sampled from an adult in good health.

The CDR3 loop is CASSQDRRETQYF. CDR3 nucleotides: TGTGCCAGCAGCCAAGATCGACGGGAGACCCAGTACTTC. This rearrangement joins TRBV4-2 to TRBJ2-5; the D is unclear. Germline V CDR1 and CDR2: LGHNA, YNFKEQ. The CDR3 runs to 13 residues. Trimming stripped 0 bases from V and 5 bases from J, with 7 bases between.